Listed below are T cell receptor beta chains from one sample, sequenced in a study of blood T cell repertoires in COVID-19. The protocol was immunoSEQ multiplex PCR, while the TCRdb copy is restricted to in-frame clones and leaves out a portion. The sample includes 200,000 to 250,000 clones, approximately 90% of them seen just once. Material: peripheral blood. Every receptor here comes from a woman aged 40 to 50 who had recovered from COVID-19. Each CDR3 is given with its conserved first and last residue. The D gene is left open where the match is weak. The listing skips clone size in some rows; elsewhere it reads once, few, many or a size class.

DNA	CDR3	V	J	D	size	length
TGCGCCAGCAGCTTCTATTGGGAGAGCTCCTACAATGAGCAGTTCTTC	CASSFYWESSYNEQFF	TRBV5-1	TRBJ2-1	NA	NA	16
TGTGCCAGCAGCTCTTGGACAGGCGACACCGGGGAGCTGTTTTTT	CASSSWTGDTGELFF	TRBV7-9	TRBJ2-2	TRBD1	NA	15
TGCGCCAGCAGCTTGGTAAGGGGCGGCTACACCTTC	CASSLVRGGYTF	TRBV5-1	TRBJ1-2	NA	once	12
TGTGCCAGCAGCTCCCTCGGAGGCCAGACTGAGCAGTTCTTC	CASSSLGGQTEQFF	TRBV9	TRBJ2-1	NA	NA	14
TGTGCCAGCAGCCTCTGGGGGGGGGCGCGAACTGAAGCTTTCTTT	CASSLWGGARTEAFF	TRBV11-3	TRBJ1-1	NA	NA	15
TGTGCCAGCAGTTTATATCCGGGGGGGCCTGCCAATGAGCAGTTCTTC	CASSLYPGGPANEQFF	TRBV27	TRBJ2-1	TRBD2	NA	16
TGTGCCAGCAGCCCCCTCCCTGGAGGAGCGGCCCTTAGCAATGAGCAGTTCTTC	CASSPLPGGAALSNEQFF	TRBV9	TRBJ2-1	NA	few	18
TGTGCCAGCAGCGGGCCCGGAGGGCCACTAGCGGGCAACACAGATACGCAGTATTTT	CASSGPGGPLAGNTDTQYF	TRBV21-1	TRBJ2-3	NA	NA	19
TGTGCCAGCAGTTACTCGGGCAGGGCCCTCGACTACACCTTC	CASSYSGRALDYTF	TRBV6-5	TRBJ1-2	NA	NA	14
TGTGCCAGCGGAGGCGGGAGGGGAGTGTACTTC	CASGGGRGVYF	TRBV27	TRBJ2-4	TRBD2	NA	11
TGTGCCAGCAGTCCCCCGGGACTACCTACAGATACGCAGTATTTT	CASSPPGLPTDTQYF	TRBV6-5	TRBJ2-3	TRBD2	NA	15
TGTGCCAGCAGCTTTGAAGTTAAAGGGGAGGATTTCTACGAGCAGTACTTC	CASSFEVKGEDFYEQYF	TRBV12-1	TRBJ2-7	NA	NA	17
TGTGCCAGCAGCCAGGATACCGGGACTAGCGGGAGGGCCCCTAGCACAGATACGCAGTATTTT	CASSQDTGTSGRAPSTDTQYF	TRBV4-2	TRBJ2-3	TRBD2	NA	21
TGTGCCAGCAGATCGACAGGGTTTGGGGATAACAATGAGCAGTTCTTC	CASRSTGFGDNNEQFF	TRBV28	TRBJ2-1	TRBD1	NA	16
TGTGCCAGCAGCTTGGAGGTAGCGGGGACAGATACGCAGTATTTT	CASSLEVAGTDTQYF	TRBV5-4	TRBJ2-3	TRBD2	NA	15
TGTGCCAGCAGTCCGAATAATCAGGGAGGGAATGAAAAACTGTTTTTT	CASSPNNQGGNEKLFF	TRBV7-9	TRBJ1-4	NA	NA	16
TGTGCCAGCAGCCAAGGAGCAGGCCGGAGGGAGGTGCATTTT	CASSQGAGRREVHF	TRBV3-1/TRBV3-2	TRBJ1-5	NA	NA	14
TGTGCCAGCAGTAGCAGGGGGTTCGCCTACGAGCAGTACTTC	CASSSRGFAYEQYF	TRBV6-2/TRBV6-3	TRBJ2-7	TRBD1	NA	14
TGTGCCAGCAGTTACTCGGAAGGGGCATCTAATGAAAAACTGTTTTTT	CASSYSEGASNEKLFF	TRBV6-5	TRBJ1-4	NA	NA	16
TGTGCCAGCTCACATCCGGGACTAGCGGGAGTCTCAGATACGCAGTATTTT	CASSHPGLAGVSDTQYF	TRBV18	TRBJ2-3	TRBD2	NA	17
TGTGCCAGCAGTACGACTAGCGGGAGGACAAATGAGCAGTTCTTC	CASSTTSGRTNEQFF	TRBV25-1	TRBJ2-1	TRBD2	NA	15
TGTGCCAGCAGTTTAACGCCAAGTAAGAGAGCTTTCTTT	CASSLTPSKRAFF	TRBV12-3/TRBV12-4	TRBJ1-1	NA	NA	13
TGCGCCAGCAGCTTGGGGCGGGGGTCGAACACTGAAGCTTTCTTT	CASSLGRGSNTEAFF	TRBV5-1	TRBJ1-1	NA	NA	15
TGTGCCAGCAGTACCGACAGTAACTCCTACAATGAGCAGTTCTTC	CASSTDSNSYNEQFF	TRBV6-2/TRBV6-3	TRBJ2-1	NA	NA	15
TGTGCCAGCAGACTTCCCGGGGGACAGGCCCTGGAGGGGGGCTATGGCTACACCTTC	CASRLPGGQALEGGYGYTF	TRBV5-6	TRBJ1-2	TRBD1	NA	19
TGCGCCAGCAGCCAAGAGGGGCGGGGGGGCAATGAGCAGTTCTTC	CASSQEGRGGNEQFF	TRBV4-1	TRBJ2-1	TRBD2	NA	15
TGTGCCAGCAGCCTCCGGACAGGGGGAGGTTCACCCCTCCACTTT	CASSLRTGGGSPLHF	TRBV3-1/TRBV3-2	TRBJ1-6	TRBD1	NA	15
TGTGCCAGCAGTGAACTAAGACACTCTGGAAACACCATATATTTT	CASSELRHSGNTIYF	TRBV25-1	TRBJ1-3	NA	NA	15
TGTGCCAGCAGGACAGGGCCGGGCGAAAAACTGTTTTTT	CASRTGPGEKLFF	TRBV2	TRBJ1-4	TRBD1	NA	13
TGTGCCAGCAGTGAATTCGCCGGGACTAGCGGGAGTAATGAGCAGTTCTTC	CASSEFAGTSGSNEQFF	TRBV6-4	TRBJ2-1	TRBD2	NA	17
TGCAGCGTTGAGGCAGGCTTCATGAACACTGAAGCTTTCTTT	CSVEAGFMNTEAFF	TRBV29-1	TRBJ1-1	NA	NA	14